This T cell receptor beta chain derives from a study of blood T cell repertoires in COVID-19. TCRdb keeps only in-frame clones here, not all; method: immunoSEQ multiplex PCR. The table lists about 220,000 clones, around 85% of them singletons. The sequence was collected from a woman in her thirties who had recovered from COVID-19. The sequenced sample consisted of peripheral blood.

The CDR3 coding sequence is TGTGGAAGCCATAGGGAGTCTCCATCTAATGAAAAACTGTTTTTT. As protein: CGSHRESPSNEKLFF. The chain employs TRBV5-5 and TRBJ1-4; D gene ambiguous. CDR3 length equals 15 residues. Germline CDR1 SGHKS, CDR2 YYEKEE (reference sequence).